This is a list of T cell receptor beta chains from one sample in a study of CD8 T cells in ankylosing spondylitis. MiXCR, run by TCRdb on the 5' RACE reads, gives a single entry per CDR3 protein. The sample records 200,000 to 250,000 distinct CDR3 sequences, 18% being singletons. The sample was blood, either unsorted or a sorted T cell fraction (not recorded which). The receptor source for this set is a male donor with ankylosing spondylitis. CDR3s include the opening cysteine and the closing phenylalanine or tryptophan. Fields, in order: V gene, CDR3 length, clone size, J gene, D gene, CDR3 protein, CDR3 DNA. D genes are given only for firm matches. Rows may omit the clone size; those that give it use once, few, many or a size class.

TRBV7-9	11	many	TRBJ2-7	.	CASSSTYEQYF	TGTGCCAGCAGTTCAACCTACGAGCAGTACTTC
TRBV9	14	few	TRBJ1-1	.	CASSVGWGNTEAFF	TGTGCCAGCAGCGTAGGGTGGGGGAACACTGAAGCTTTCTTT
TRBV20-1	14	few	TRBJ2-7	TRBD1	CSAAPRDSSYEQYF	TGCAGTGCCGCACCCCGGGACAGCTCCTACGAGCAGTACTTC
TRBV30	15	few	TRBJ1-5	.	CAWSVAGYSNQPQHF	TGTGCCTGGAGTGTAGCCGGGTATAGCAATCAGCCCCAGCATTTT
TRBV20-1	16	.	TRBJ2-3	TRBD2	CSRPSPGAGGSDTQYF	TGCAGTCGTCCCTCTCCCGGAGCGGGGGGTTCAGATACGCAGTATTTT
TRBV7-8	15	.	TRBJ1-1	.	CASSLVLPGNTEAFF	TGTGCCAGCAGCTTAGTGTTGCCCGGGAACACTGAAGCTTTCTTT
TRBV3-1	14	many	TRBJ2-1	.	CASSRANSYNEQFF	TGTGCCAGCAGCCGCGCAAACTCCTACAATGAGCAGTTCTTC
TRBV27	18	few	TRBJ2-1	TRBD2	CASSLYGGGLADYNEQFF	TGTGCCAGCAGTTTATACGGCGGGGGACTAGCGGATTACAATGAGCAGTTCTTC
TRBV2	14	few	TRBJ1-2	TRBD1	CASSLTGGDYGYTF	TGTGCCAGCAGTCTGACAGGGGGGGACTATGGCTACACCTTC
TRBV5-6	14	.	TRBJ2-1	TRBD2	CASSWTGLYNEQFF	TGTGCCAGCAGCTGGACGGGACTATACAATGAGCAGTTCTTC
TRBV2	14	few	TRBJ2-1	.	CASSGLPSHGEQFF	TGTGCCAGCTCTGGACTACCCTCGCATGGTGAGCAGTTCTTC
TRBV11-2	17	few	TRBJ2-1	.	CASSLGSKGIGDNEQFF	TGTGCCAGCAGCTTAGGTTCAAAAGGGATCGGGGACAATGAGCAGTTCTTC
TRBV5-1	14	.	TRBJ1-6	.	CASSLVVENSPLHF	TGCGCCAGCAGCTTGGTCGTCGAGAATTCACCCCTCCACTTT
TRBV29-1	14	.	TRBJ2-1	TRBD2	CSTFLAASYNEQFF	TGCAGCACCTTCCTAGCGGCCTCCTACAATGAGCAGTTCTTC
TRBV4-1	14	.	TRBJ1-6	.	CASRIEGINSPLHF	TGCGCCAGCAGGATCGAGGGGATTAATTCACCCCTCCACTTT
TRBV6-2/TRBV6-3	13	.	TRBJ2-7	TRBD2	CASRDWEGYEQYF	TGTGCCAGCAGGGATTGGGAGGGATACGAGCAGTACTTC
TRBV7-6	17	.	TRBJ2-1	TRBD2	CASSLAASGGAYNEQFF	TGTGCCAGCAGCTTAGCCGCTAGCGGGGGGGCCTACAATGAGCAGTTCTTC
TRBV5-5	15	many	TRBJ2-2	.	CASSLVGYRTGELFF	TGTGCCAGCAGCTTGGTAGGGTATCGAACCGGGGAGCTGTTTTTT
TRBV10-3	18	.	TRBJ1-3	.	CAISGTDTEDRSGNTIYF	TGTGCCATCAGTGGGACGGATACCGAAGACCGCTCTGGAAACACCATATATTTT
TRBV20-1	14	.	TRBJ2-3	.	CSARVPDSTDTQYF	TGCAGTGCTAGAGTCCCGGATTCCACAGATACGCAGTATTTT
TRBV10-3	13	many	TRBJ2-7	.	CAIQRENAYEQYF	TGTGCCATCCAGAGGGAAAACGCCTACGAGCAGTACTTC
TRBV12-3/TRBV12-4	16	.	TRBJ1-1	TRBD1	CASSGGQGLSNTEAFF	TGTGCCAGCAGTGGTGGACAGGGGCTATCGAACACTGAAGCTTTCTTT
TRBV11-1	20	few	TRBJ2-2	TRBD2	CASSHPGGGEADPNTGELFF	TGTGCCAGCAGCCACCCGGGGGGGGGAGAAGCCGACCCAAACACCGGGGAGCTGTTTTTT
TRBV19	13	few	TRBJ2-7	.	CASSPLSNHEQYF	TGTGCCAGTAGTCCCCTCTCCAATCACGAGCAGTACTTC
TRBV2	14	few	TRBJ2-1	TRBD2	CASILAASYNEQFF	TGTGCCAGCATACTAGCGGCTTCCTACAATGAGCAGTTCTTC
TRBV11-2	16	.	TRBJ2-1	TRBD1	CASSSRWDRVYNEQFF	TGTGCCAGCAGCTCGCGATGGGACAGGGTTTACAATGAGCAGTTCTTC
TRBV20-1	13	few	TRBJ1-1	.	CSASEEPNTEAFF	TGCAGTGCTAGCGAGGAGCCGAACACTGAAGCTTTCTTT
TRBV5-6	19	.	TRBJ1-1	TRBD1	CASSGLPGQGAIRYTEAFF	TGTGCCAGCAGCGGGCTCCCAGGACAGGGGGCTATCCGTTACACTGAAGCTTTCTTT
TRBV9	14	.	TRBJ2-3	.	CASSAPSSTDTQYF	TGTGCCAGCAGCGCCCCCTCAAGCACAGATACGCAGTATTTT
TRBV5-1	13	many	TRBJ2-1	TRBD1	CASSGTGDNEQFF	TGCGCCAGCAGCGGGACAGGGGACAATGAGCAGTTCTTC
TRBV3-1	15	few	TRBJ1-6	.	CASSQDWGPPSPLHF	TGTGCCAGCAGCCAAGATTGGGGACCCCCTTCACCCCTCCACTTT
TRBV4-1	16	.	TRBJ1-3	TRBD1	CASSQPGTGIGNTIYF	TGCGCCAGCAGCCAACCCGGGACAGGGATTGGAAACACCATATATTTT
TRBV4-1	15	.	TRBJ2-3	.	CASSQDPGVADTQYF	TGCGCCAGCAGCCAAGATCCGGGGGTCGCAGATACGCAGTATTTT
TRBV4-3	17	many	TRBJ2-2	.	CASSQATRDINTGELFF	TGCGCCAGCAGCCAAGCCACCAGAGACATCAACACCGGGGAGCTGTTTTTT
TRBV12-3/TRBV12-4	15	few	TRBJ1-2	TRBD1	CASSFRDRGLNGYTF	TGTGCCAGCAGTTTTCGGGACAGGGGCTTAAATGGCTACACCTTC
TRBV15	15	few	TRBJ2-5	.	CATSRGPRVEETQYF	TGTGCCACCAGCAGAGGCCCAAGGGTGGAAGAGACCCAGTACTTC
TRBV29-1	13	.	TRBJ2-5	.	CSVEDIVGETQYF	TGCAGCGTTGAAGATATTGTGGGAGAGACCCAGTACTTC
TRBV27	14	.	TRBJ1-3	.	CASTGRASGNTIYF	TGTGCCAGCACCGGGAGGGCCTCTGGAAACACCATATATTTT
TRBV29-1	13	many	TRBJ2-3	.	CSVPTPHTDTQYF	TGCAGCGTTCCGACTCCTCACACAGATACGCAGTATTTT
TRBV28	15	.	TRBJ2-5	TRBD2	CASSLGAGVGETQYF	TGTGCCAGCAGTTTGGGAGCGGGAGTAGGGGAGACCCAGTACTTC